The 12 T cell receptor beta chains below all came from one sample that was sequenced in a study of T-cell reconstitution after alpha-beta-depleted transplantation in children (dated by TCRdb to 2015 to 2016). The treatment or condition label, read with the paper, signifies: allogeneic hematopoietic cell transplantation with graft depleted of TCRalphabeta T cells and CD19 B cells. The library came from PCR. TCRdb names Illumina HiSeq 2500 as the instrument used. Molecular barcoding was employed in the preparation of TCR libraries, with unique molecular identifiers being used to normalize TCRbeta repertoire quantification. The raw public data were reprocessed by TCRdb itself: fastp quality trimming at Q25, MiXCR clonotype calling, in-frame beta chains only. Identical CDR3 protein sequences are pooled into one entry, listed with their most common genes and DNA. For this sample the table gives around 440,000 distinct CDR3 sequences, of which around 16% were detected only once. Just under 30% of the sample lies in the top ten.

Here the sequenced sample was PBMCs, mostly from graft donor cells, taken 360 days after TCRalphabeta/CD19-depleted stem cell transplant. The receptors stem from a boy in the first two years of life who had a stem cell transplant for Wiskott-Aldrich syndrome, so the T cells may come from the graft donor.

This clonotype came up many times. V and J are TRBV12-3 or TRBV12-4 and TRBJ1-1; D remains unclear. The CDR3 is made up of 12 amino acids. Trimming shortened V by 6 bases and J by 7 bases, and 12 bases separated the two germline ends. CDR3: CASSYRELEAFF. CDR3 DNA sequence: TGTGCCAGCAGCTACCGGGAGCTTGAAGCTTTCTTT.

This sequence joins TRBV11-2 and TRBJ2-7; D possibly corresponds to TRBD2 (6 bases). Per germline, CDR1 SGHAT and CDR2 FQNNGV. V gave up 5 bases and J gave up 2 bases, with 13 bases separating them. The CDR3 totals 14 residues. CDR3 nucleotide sequence: TGTGCCAGCAGCCCGGGGGTCCTCGCCTACGAGCAGTACTTC. It is translated as CASSPGVLAYEQYF.

This sequence joins TRBV20-1 and TRBJ2-1; D is possibly TRBD2 (5 bases). The V gene lost 4 bases and the J gene lost 2 bases, with 18 bases spanning the gap. The CDR3 has 16 residues. Per the germline V gene, CDR1 is DFQATT and CDR2 is SNEGSKA (reference sequence). The CDR3, as DNA: TGCAGTGCTACGACGTGGGAGTTGCGGGCCTACAATGAGCAGTTCTTC. Translation gives CSATTWELRAYNEQFF.

The V gene is TRBV18, the J gene TRBJ2-2, with 9 bases fitting TRBD1. The V gene end was trimmed by 0 bases and the J gene end by 3 bases; junction bases not matched to a gene: 2. This CDR3 contains 16 residues. CDR1 KGHSH and CDR2 LQKENI come from the germline V gene. The CDR3 loop reads CASSPPGTGYTGELFF. As DNA, the CDR3 is TGTGCCAGCTCACCACCGGGGACAGGGTACACCGGGGAGCTGTTTTTT.

This clonotype was recorded a few times. The chain carries TRBV12-3 or TRBV12-4 and TRBJ2-7; 10 bases are a match to TRBD2. CDR3 length: 14 amino acids. Trimming cost V 3 bases and J 6 bases; bases outside gene matches: 5. CDR3 in amino acids: CASSFTSSGSEQYF. The CDR3, as DNA: TGTGCCAGCAGTTTCACTTCTAGCGGGAGCGAGCAGTACTTC.

This clonotype turned up a few times. The CDR3 region has the DNA TGTGCCATCAGCGGGACAGATCGCAACAATGAGCAGTTCTTC. Its protein product is CAISGTDRNNEQFF. The rearrangement uses TRBV10-3 and TRBJ2-1; TRBD1 matches 7 bases. The CDR3 sequence is 14 residues long. Germline CDR1 and CDR2: ENHRY and SYGVKD. V lost 6 bases and J lost 5; bases outside the gene matches: 7.

In its sample, this clonotype was seen a few times. A much larger clone sits a single nucleotide away, making a read error possible. The chain is built from TRBV7-8 and TRBJ2-7, with 9 bases that match TRBD2. V gave up 2 bases and J gave up 2 bases; unmatched junction bases: 1. Germline loops: CDR1 SGHVS, CDR2 FQNEAQ. The CDR3 extends over 14 amino acids. The CDR3 sequence: CASSLRLAAYEQYF. DNA of the CDR3: TGTGCCAGCAGCTTAAGACTAGCGGCCTACGAGCAGTACTTC.

The chain couples TRBV7-8 to TRBJ1-6, with D uncertain. The CDR3 has 11 amino acids. The germline gives CDR1 SGHVS, CDR2 FQNEAQ. Trimming cost V 2 bases and J 7 bases, with 0 bases left between them. CDR3 nucleotides: TGTGCCAGCAGCTTAAATTCACCCCTCCACTTT. Translated: CASSLNSPLHF.

The sample holds a few counts of this clonotype. The CDR3 reads CASSLVPDSPLHF. The DNA for the CDR3 is TGTGCCAGCAGCTTAGTTCCGGATTCACCCCTCCACTTT. The rearrangement links TRBV11-2 to TRBJ1-6; D is unresolved. The V end lost 1 base, the J end lost 8 bases, and 6 bases lay between the germline ends. The length of the CDR3 is 13 residues. Germline lookup yields CDR1 SGHAT and CDR2 FQNNGV.

This clonotype was detected only a few times. This chain uses TRBV6-2 or TRBV6-3 with TRBJ2-2, with 9 bases that match TRBD2. Trimming took 0 bases from V and 6 from J; bases not matched to a gene: 17. The CDR3 is 20 amino acids. From germline, CDR1 is MNHEY and CDR2 SVGEGT. DNA for the CDR3: TGTGCCAGCAGTTACTCTAGCGGGAGAACGCGCGTTAAGTTCGCCGGGGAGCTGTTTTTT. Its translation is CASSYSSGRTRVKFAGELFF.

The chain combines TRBV20-1 with TRBJ1-4; the D gene is possibly TRBD1 (6 bases). Germline V lookup: CDR1 DFQATT, CDR2 SNEGSKA (reference sequence). There are 16 residues in the CDR3. The V gene lost 1 base and the J gene lost 1 base, with 13 bases spanning the gap. CDR3 residues: CSARATQGLTNEKLFF. For the CDR3, the DNA is TGCAGTGCTAGAGCGACACAGGGCCTAACTAATGAAAAACTGTTTTTT.

The J gene is TRBJ2-1, the V gene TRBV6-2 or TRBV6-3; the D is unclear. CDR1 and CDR2 (germline): MNHEY, SVGEGT. V was clipped by 7 bases and J by 4 bases, with 11 bases between them. CDR3 size: 13 residues. In DNA form, the CDR3 reads TGTGCCAGCAAAGAAGGCTTTTACAATGAGCAGTTCTTC. It specifies CASKEGFYNEQFF.